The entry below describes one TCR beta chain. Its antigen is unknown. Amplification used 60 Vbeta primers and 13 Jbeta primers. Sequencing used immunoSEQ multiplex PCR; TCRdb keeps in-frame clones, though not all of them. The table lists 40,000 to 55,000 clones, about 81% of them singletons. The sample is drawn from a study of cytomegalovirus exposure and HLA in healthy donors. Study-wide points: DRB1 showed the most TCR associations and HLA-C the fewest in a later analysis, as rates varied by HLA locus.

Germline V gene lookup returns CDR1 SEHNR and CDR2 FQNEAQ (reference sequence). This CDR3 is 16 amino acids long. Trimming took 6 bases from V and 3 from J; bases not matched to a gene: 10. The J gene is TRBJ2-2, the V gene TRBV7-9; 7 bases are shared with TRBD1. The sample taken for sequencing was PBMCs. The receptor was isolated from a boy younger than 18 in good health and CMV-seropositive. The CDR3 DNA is TGTGCCAGCAGGCTTCCGGGACAGACCTACACCGGGGAGCTGTTTTTT. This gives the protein CASRLPGQTYTGELFF.